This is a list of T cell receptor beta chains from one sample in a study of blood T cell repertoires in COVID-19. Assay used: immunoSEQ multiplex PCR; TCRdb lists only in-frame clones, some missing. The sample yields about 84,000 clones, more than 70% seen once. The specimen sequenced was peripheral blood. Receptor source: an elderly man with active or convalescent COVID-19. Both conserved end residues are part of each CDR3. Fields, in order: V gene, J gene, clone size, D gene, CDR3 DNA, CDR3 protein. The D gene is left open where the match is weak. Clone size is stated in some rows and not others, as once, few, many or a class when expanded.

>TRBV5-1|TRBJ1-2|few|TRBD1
TGCGCCAGCAGCTTACGACAGGGAGACTATGGCTACACCTTC
CASSLRQGDYGYTF
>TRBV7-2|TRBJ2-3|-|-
TGTGCCAGCAGCTCTCGGAGAGGAAGCACAGATACGCAGTATTTT
CASSSRRGSTDTQYF
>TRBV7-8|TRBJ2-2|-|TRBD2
TGTGCCAGCAGCTTTTTAGTCGGGGGACTAGATAACACCGGGGAGCTGTTTTTT
CASSFLVGGLDNTGELFF
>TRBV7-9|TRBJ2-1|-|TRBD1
TGTGCCAGCAGCACACAGACAGGGGATGAGCAGTTCTTC
CASSTQTGDEQFF
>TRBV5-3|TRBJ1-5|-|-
TGTGCCAGAAGCTTGGGGAGGGAAGAGAGCAATCAGCCCCAGCATTTT
CARSLGREESNQPQHF
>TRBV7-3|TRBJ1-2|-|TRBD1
TGTGCCAGCAGCTTAACGGGGACAGAAATGGACGGCTACACCTTC
CASSLTGTEMDGYTF
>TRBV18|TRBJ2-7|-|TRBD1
TGTGCCAGCTCACCGGGACAGGGGAGCTCCTACGAGCAGTACTTC
CASSPGQGSSYEQYF
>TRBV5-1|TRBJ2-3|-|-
TGCGCCAGCAGCTCCGAAGGGAGCTCAAGCACAGATACGCAGTATTTT
CASSSEGSSSTDTQYF
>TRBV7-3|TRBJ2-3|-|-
TGTGCCAGCAGCTTCGGGACTCTCGGCACAGATACGCAGTATTTT
CASSFGTLGTDTQYF
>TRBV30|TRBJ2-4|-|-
TGTGCCTGGAGTCCAACCCAGACTGGGATTCAGTACTTC
CAWSPTQTGIQYF
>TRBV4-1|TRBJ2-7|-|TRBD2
TGCGCCAGCAGCCAAGACACGGGACTAGCGGCATACGAGCAGTACTTC
CASSQDTGLAAYEQYF
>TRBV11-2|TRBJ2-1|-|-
TGTGCCAGCAGCCAAGGCAGGGAACATCCGTTCTTC
CASSQGREHPFF
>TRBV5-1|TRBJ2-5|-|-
TGCGCCAGCAGCTACGGCCGTCGGGGTCCTGAGACCCAGTACTTC
CASSYGRRGPETQYF
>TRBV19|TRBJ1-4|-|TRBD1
TGTGCCACCGAGGACAGGCCAGGCGGTAATGAAAAACTGTTTTTT
CATEDRPGGNEKLFF
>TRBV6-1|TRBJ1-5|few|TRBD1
TGTGCCAGCAGTGAAGGGGGGTGGGACAGTAAAAATCAGCCCCAGCATTTT
CASSEGGWDSKNQPQHF
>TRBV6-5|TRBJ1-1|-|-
TGTGCCAGCAGTTACTCGAGAGGGAACACTGAAGCTTTCTTT
CASSYSRGNTEAFF
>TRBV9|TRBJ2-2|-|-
TGTGCCAGCAGCGTAACAGGGATTTCCAAACGGACCGGGGAGCTGTTTTTT
CASSVTGISKRTGELFF
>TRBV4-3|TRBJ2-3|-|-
TGCGCCAGCAGCCTAGTAGCAGTAGGAAATACGCAGTATTTT
CASSLVAVGNTQYF
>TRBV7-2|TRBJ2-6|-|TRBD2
TGTGCCAGCAGCCCCGGCGGGGGGGGCGGGGCCAACGTCCTGACTTTC
CASSPGGGGGANVLTF
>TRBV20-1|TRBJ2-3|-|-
TGCAGTGCTAGTTTGCTGGGGCCAGATACGCAGTATTTT
CSASLLGPDTQYF
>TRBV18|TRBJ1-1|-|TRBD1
TGTGCCAGCTCACATGGGACAGACACTGAAGCTTTCTTT
CASSHGTDTEAFF
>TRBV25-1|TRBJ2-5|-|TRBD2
TGTGCCAGCAGTGACCAAGGGACTAGCCGCCAAGAGACCCAGTACTTC
CASSDQGTSRQETQYF
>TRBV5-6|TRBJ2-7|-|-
TGTGCCAGCAGCTTGGATCCGGCGGGGGCGTACGAGCAGTACTTC
CASSLDPAGAYEQYF
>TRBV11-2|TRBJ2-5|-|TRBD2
TGTGCCAGCAGCTACCGACTAGCGGGACAGTACTTC
CASSYRLAGQYF
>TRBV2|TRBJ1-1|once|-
TGTGCCAGCACCCTCTACAGGGAAACTGAAGCTTTCTTT
CASTLYRETEAFF
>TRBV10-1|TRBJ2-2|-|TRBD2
TGCGCCAGTGCCCAGGGACTAAAGAACACCGGGGAGCTGTTTTTT
CASAQGLKNTGELFF
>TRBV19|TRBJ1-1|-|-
TGTGCCAGTAGTATAGGGGGGAGTCGCGGGGCCACTGAAGCTTTCTTT
CASSIGGSRGATEAFF
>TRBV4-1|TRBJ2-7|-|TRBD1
TGCGCCAGCAGCCAGATCGGGACAGGGGGCTACGAGCAGTACTTC
CASSQIGTGGYEQYF
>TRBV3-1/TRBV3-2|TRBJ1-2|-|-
TGTGCCAGCAGTCCAGGGGAAGAGGGGTATGGCTACACCTTC
CASSPGEEGYGYTF
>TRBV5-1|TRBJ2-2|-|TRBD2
TGCGCCAGCAGCCTCGGACTAGCGGACACCGGGGAGCTGTTTTTT
CASSLGLADTGELFF
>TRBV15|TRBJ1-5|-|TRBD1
TGTGCCACAAACGACAGGGGAGTACAGCCCCAGCATTTT
CATNDRGVQPQHF
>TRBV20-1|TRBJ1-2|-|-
TGCAGTGCTAGTAACAGGGCTGGTGGCTACACCTTC
CSASNRAGGYTF
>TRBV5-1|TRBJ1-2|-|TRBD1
TGCGCCAGCAGCTTTACAGGGGGAGATGGCTACACCTTC
CASSFTGGDGYTF
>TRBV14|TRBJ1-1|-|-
TGTGCCAGCAGCCCCTCCCTCGGGAGGGGAAACACTGAAGCTTTCTTT
CASSPSLGRGNTEAFF
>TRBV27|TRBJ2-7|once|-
TGTGCCAGCAGTTTATTCCCAACCTACGAGCAGTACTTC
CASSLFPTYEQYF
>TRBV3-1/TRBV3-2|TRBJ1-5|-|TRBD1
TGTGCCAGCAGACAGGGGGCGGAAGGCCAGCCCCAGCATTTT
CASRQGAEGQPQHF
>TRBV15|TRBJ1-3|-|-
TGTGCCACCAGCAGATACGGACAGCCCGGAAACACCATATATTTT
CATSRYGQPGNTIYF
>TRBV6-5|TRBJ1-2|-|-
TGTGCCAGCAGTCCACAGGGTAACTATGGCTACACCTTC
CASSPQGNYGYTF
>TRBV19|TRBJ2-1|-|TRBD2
TGTGCCAGTAGTATTCCTAGCGGGGGGGTTTACAATGAGCAGTTCTTC
CASSIPSGGVYNEQFF
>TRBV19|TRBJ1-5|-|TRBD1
TGTGCCAGTATTCAAGAGCATCGGGACAGGGGGCTTCAGCCCCAGCATTTT
CASIQEHRDRGLQPQHF
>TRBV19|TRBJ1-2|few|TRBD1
TGTGCCAGTAGTCCTACAGGGGTCCCTCTCTATGGCTACACCTTC
CASSPTGVPLYGYTF
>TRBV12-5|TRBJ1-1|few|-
TGTGCTAGTGGTTCGGAAGGACTGGGCACTGAAGCTTTCTTT
CASGSEGLGTEAFF
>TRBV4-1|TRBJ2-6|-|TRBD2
TGCGCCAGCAGCCCACCCGTAATGACTAGCGGGGTATATGGGGCCAACGTCCTGACTTTC
CASSPPVMTSGVYGANVLTF